The clone carrying this T cell receptor beta chain was found once. Repertoires were generated with immunoSEQ multiplex PCR, while TCRdb's copy carries only in-frame clones and drops some. The repertoire holds some 60,000 clones, with more than 85% as singletons. The CDR3 extends over 15 amino acids. J gave up 4 bases and V 1 base, and 6 bases lay outside the gene matches. The germline V gene encodes CDR1 MGHRA and CDR2 YSYEKL. The data stem from a study of OX40 agonist ivuxolimab in advanced cancers. Study context: A mean age of approximately 58 years, range roughly 23 to 85, was recorded, and roughly 80% were male. Patients with prior anti-PD-1, anti-PD-L1 or anti-CTLA-4 therapy were eligible; 40% had some. Partial responses were seen in three patients, one with hepatocellular carcinoma and two with cutaneous melanoma.

Blood specimens came from baseline, cycle 4 day 1, and cycle 7 day 1. This sample comprised CD4+ or CD8+ T cells sorted from blood, obtained in a trial of the OX40 agonist ivuxolimab. The sequence was collected from an adult with an advanced solid tumor such as melanoma, head and neck, liver or kidney cancer. V gene TRBV4-1 combines with J gene TRBJ1-2; 7 bases are a match to TRBD1. The CDR3 DNA sequence: TGCGCCAGCAGCCAAGGACAGGGAAACGTCTATGGCTACACCTTC. Amino acid sequence: CASSQGQGNVYGYTF.